This T cell receptor beta chain was identified in a study of cytomegalovirus exposure and HLA in healthy donors. Regarding the study as a whole: Testing in vitro showed a few CMV-associated chains specific for CMV antigens. The study flagged 150 to 200 TCR beta chains as cytomegalovirus-associated. Productive rates of about 87% or about 30% were seen for most TCR beta V segments in an earlier analysis.

Primers: 60 Vbeta forward and 13 Jbeta reverse. TCRdb's table, derived via immunoSEQ multiplex PCR, lists solely in-frame clones and lacks some. The sample consists of some 150,000 clones, around two thirds of them appearing once. In the case of this clone: Its target is not known.

Material for sequencing was PBMCs. This TCR was sampled from a woman aged 40 to 50 in good health and CMV-seronegative.

CDR3 nucleotides: TGCGCCAGCAGCTTGTTACTAGCGAGCACAGATACGCAGTATTTT. Its protein is CASSLLLASTDTQYF. The chain carries TRBV5-1 and TRBJ2-3, with 7 bases fitting TRBD2. V lost 1 base, J lost 0 bases, and 2 bases stayed unmatched. From germline, CDR1 is SGHRS and CDR2 YFSETQ. The CDR3 runs 15 residues.